Listed below are T cell receptor beta chains from one sample, sequenced in a study of pediatric ulcerative colitis. Clones were sequenced by immunoSEQ multiplex PCR, and TCRdb holds only the in-frame ones, with some missing. The table lists under 20,000 clones, 70% to 85% of them singletons. Material for sequencing was gut tissue. These receptors were taken from a boy younger than 18 with moderate ulcerative colitis. Both conserved end residues are part of each CDR3. Each record gives: V gene, J gene, CDR3 protein.

V gene: TRBV5-4
J gene: TRBJ2-7
CDR3 protein: CASSLMGGREEQYF

V gene: TRBV5-1
J gene: TRBJ1-4
CDR3 protein: CASSLDRGREKLFF

V gene: TRBV18
J gene: TRBJ1-6
CDR3 protein: CATQSRTGSSYNSPLHF

V gene: TRBV7-2
J gene: TRBJ1-1
CDR3 protein: CASSMGTGQSTEAFF

V gene: TRBV5-4
J gene: TRBJ2-5
CDR3 protein: CASSLAVAGSQETQYF

V gene: TRBV10-2
J gene: TRBJ1-6
CDR3 protein: CASSESNRGDSPLHF

V gene: TRBV5-4
J gene: TRBJ2-7
CDR3 protein: CASSLGTGLNQQYF

V gene: TRBV7-9
J gene: TRBJ1-2
CDR3 protein: CASSLMAPIGSYGYTF

V gene: TRBV7-6
J gene: TRBJ1-1
CDR3 protein: CASSSTIEQVDTEAFF

V gene: TRBV25-1
J gene: TRBJ2-5
CDR3 protein: CASSDVSRKETQYF

V gene: TRBV2
J gene: TRBJ2-5
CDR3 protein: CASSELAGGETQYF

V gene: TRBV7-2
J gene: TRBJ2-1
CDR3 protein: CASSRGQSSYNEQFF

V gene: TRBV5-1
J gene: TRBJ1-2
CDR3 protein: CASTHTVGGDYGYTF

V gene: TRBV27
J gene: TRBJ2-1
CDR3 protein: CASSTSGRASEQFF

V gene: TRBV19
J gene: TRBJ1-5
CDR3 protein: CASSWGTQGGQPQHF

V gene: TRBV7-3
J gene: TRBJ2-7
CDR3 protein: CASSFGGGRVEQYF

V gene: TRBV2
J gene: TRBJ2-7
CDR3 protein: CASTRTGSYEQYF

V gene: TRBV7-9
J gene: TRBJ1-2
CDR3 protein: CASSPEVYGYTF

V gene: TRBV7-6
J gene: TRBJ2-5
CDR3 protein: CASSFRGLQETQYF

V gene: TRBV10-1
J gene: TRBJ2-3
CDR3 protein: CASSDGLAGSTDTQYF

V gene: TRBV7-3
J gene: TRBJ1-1
CDR3 protein: CASSPYLNTEAFF

V gene: TRBV1
J gene: TRBJ2-5
CDR3 protein: CTSSQGGKTQYF

V gene: TRBV6-1
J gene: TRBJ2-5
CDR3 protein: CASSDPLGYLRETQYF

V gene: TRBV7-2
J gene: TRBJ1-2
CDR3 protein: CASSSSIGTERGYTF

V gene: TRBV11-2
J gene: TRBJ2-5
CDR3 protein: CASSFGRGGTQYF

V gene: TRBV10-1
J gene: TRBJ1-2
CDR3 protein: CASSESGASYGYTF

V gene: TRBV5-6
J gene: TRBJ1-2
CDR3 protein: CASSLEPGQGDGYTF

V gene: TRBV7-3
J gene: TRBJ2-3
CDR3 protein: CASSFWTGGSTDTQYF

V gene: TRBV4-3
J gene: TRBJ1-5
CDR3 protein: CASSHLTGDNQPQHF

V gene: TRBV6-6
J gene: TRBJ2-7
CDR3 protein: CASSYAGNEQYF

V gene: TRBV7-9
J gene: TRBJ2-1
CDR3 protein: CASSPTSGIGAEQFF

V gene: TRBV7-9
J gene: TRBJ2-7
CDR3 protein: CASSLSDSAYEQYF

V gene: TRBV30
J gene: TRBJ2-1
CDR3 protein: CAWTRDPPEHSYNEQFF

V gene: TRBV7-2
J gene: TRBJ2-1
CDR3 protein: CASSLGVRGGLDEQFF

V gene: TRBV4-1
J gene: TRBJ2-5
CDR3 protein: CASSQDVLSRRQETQYF

V gene: TRBV28
J gene: TRBJ2-4
CDR3 protein: CASSTSGIGVQYF

V gene: TRBV4-1
J gene: TRBJ2-2
CDR3 protein: CASGLPGANTGELFF

V gene: TRBV5-1
J gene: TRBJ2-3
CDR3 protein: CASSLAVAGMRTDTQYF

V gene: TRBV5-4
J gene: TRBJ2-4
CDR3 protein: CASSLPGNKNIQYF

V gene: TRBV2
J gene: TRBJ1-5
CDR3 protein: CASSEGGGSGNQPQHF

V gene: TRBV6-5
J gene: TRBJ2-7
CDR3 protein: CASSSGTGDYEQYF

V gene: TRBV12-5
J gene: TRBJ1-3
CDR3 protein: CASGSALGNTIYF

V gene: TRBV21-1
J gene: TRBJ2-7
CDR3 protein: CASSKTGGYEQYF

V gene: TRBV7-2
J gene: TRBJ2-5
CDR3 protein: CASSSGGTSRVTQYF

V gene: TRBV30
J gene: TRBJ2-7
CDR3 protein: CAWSREGSSYEQYF

V gene: TRBV2
J gene: TRBJ2-5
CDR3 protein: CASSALAGPKTQYF

V gene: TRBV29-1
J gene: TRBJ2-1
CDR3 protein: CSGEGDRETRDEQFF